Presented here are 21 T cell receptor beta chains from one specimen sequenced in a study of T-cell reconstitution after alpha-beta-depleted transplantation in children. A library of TCRbeta sequences, prepared with unique molecular identifiers, was generated. One entry per CDR3 protein, called by TCRdb with MiXCR from the PCR reads. The sample has approximately 630,000 distinct CDR3 sequences; roughly 14% are singletons. The source was PBMCs, collected before TCRalphabeta/CD19-depleted stem cell transplant. These receptors were collected from a girl between 2 and 10 years old with congenital amegakaryocytic thrombocytopenia, due to receive a stem cell transplant.

The table lists this clonotype with many counts. V gene TRBV5-4 combines with J gene TRBJ2-3; D assignment may be TRBD1 or TRBD2 (5 bases each). Germline lookup yields CDR1 SGHNT and CDR2 YYREEE (reference sequence). The CDR3 length is 14 residues. With 4 bases removed from V and 1 base from J, the gap between germline ends came to 10 bases. The DNA of the CDR3 is TGTGCCAGCAGCCTACCGGGGCGCACAGATACGCAGTATTTT. It yields the protein CASSLPGRTDTQYF.

The chain's CDR3 is CASSSGQTAQFF. DNA of the CDR3: TGTGCCAGCAGCTCCGGCCAGACGGCACAGTTCTTC. The chain uses TRBV7-9 and TRBJ2-1; D not resolved. This CDR3 is built from 12 residues. Deletions cut 4 bases from V and 13 bases from J, with 14 bases between. Germline CDR1 SEHNR, CDR2 FQNEAQ (reference sequence).

This clonotype came up many times. The gene calls are TRBV7-2 and TRBJ2-3; D is uncertain. CDR3 length: 15 amino acids. Looked up from germline, CDR1 is SGHTA and CDR2 is FQGNSA. The germline V and J ends were trimmed by 1 base and 0 bases, with 8 bases remaining between them. The CDR3 sequence: CASSLDLLSTDTQYF. CDR3 DNA: TGTGCCAGCAGCTTAGACCTGCTCAGCACAGATACGCAGTATTTT.

The CDR3 protein is CASSQGTGGTEAFF. The CDR3 region has the DNA TGTGCCAGCAGCCAAGGGACAGGGGGGACTGAAGCTTTCTTT. The V gene is TRBV3-1, the J gene TRBJ1-1; 10 bases are a match to TRBD1. Trimming removed 1 base from V and 5 bases from J; junction bases left unmatched: 1. Germline CDR1 is LGHDT and CDR2 is YNNKEL (reference sequence). The CDR3 is made up of 14 amino acids.

This clonotype was recorded a few times. This chain uses TRBV20-1 with TRBJ2-7, with 13 bases matching TRBD2. The germline CDR1 and CDR2 sequences are DFQATT and SNEGSKA (reference sequence). V gave up 5 bases and J gave up 6 bases; unmatched junction bases: 4. The CDR3 length is 13 residues. The CDR3 sequence is CSAWTSGSREQYF. For the CDR3, the DNA is TGCAGTGCTTGGACTAGCGGGAGCCGCGAGCAGTACTTC.

The rearrangement links TRBV7-8 to TRBJ1-4, with TRBD1 matching 7 bases. Trimming took 5 bases from V and 8 from J; bases not matched to a gene: 8. The CDR3 is 14 residues long. CDR1 and CDR2 from the germline V gene are SGHVS and FQNEAQ. This CDR3 reads CASSLRGLGEKLFF. CDR3 nucleotide sequence: TGTGCCAGCAGCCTGAGGGGGCTCGGGGAAAAACTGTTTTTT. Based on the CDR3 plus reference TRBV7-8 and TRBJ1-4, the full variable domain is GAGVSQSPRYKVAKRGQDVALRCDPISGHVSLFWYQQALGQGPEFLTYFQNEAQLDKSGLPSDRFFAERPEGSVSTLKIQRTQQEDSAVYLCASSLRGLGEKLFFGSGTQLSVL.

The chain has TRBV4-1 and TRBJ2-1; no clear D. The CDR3 loop spans 16 amino acids. V was shortened by 0 bases and J by 3 bases, with 12 bases between the two germline ends. Germline V gene data show CDR1 as MGHRA and CDR2 as YSYEKL. The CDR3 coding sequence is TGCGCCAGCAGCCAAGATCATCCTAGTGACTACAATGAGCAGTTCTTC. It specifies CASSQDHPSDYNEQFF.

The gene calls are TRBV6-2 or TRBV6-3 and TRBJ2-5, with 14 bases fitting TRBD2. CDR3 length: 20 residues. Trimming cost V 6 bases and J 5 bases; bases outside gene matches: 20. The germline V gene encodes CDR1 MNHEY and CDR2 SVGEGT. CDR3 loop: CASSFHRTSGRPATLETQYF. DNA for the CDR3: TGTGCCAGCAGCTTCCACCGGACTAGCGGGAGGCCCGCAACCTTGGAGACCCAGTACTTC.

This clonotype came up once. The chain joins TRBV20-1 to TRBJ2-1; the match to TRBD2 covers 7 bases. Germline V CDR1 and CDR2: DFQATT, SNEGSKA (reference sequence). Trimming removed 5 bases from V and 6 bases from J; junction bases left unmatched: 13. The CDR3 runs 15 residues. CDR3 nucleotide sequence: TGCAGTGCTCCTAAGCGGGACCAGAAAGGCAATGAGCAGTTCTTC. It specifies CSAPKRDQKGNEQFF.

This clonotype occurred a few times. CDR3: CASILSYGYTF. The CDR3 bases are TGTGCCAGCATCCTCTCCTATGGCTACACCTTC. The genes are TRBV12-3 or TRBV12-4 and TRBJ1-2; D unresolved. The CDR3 contains 11 residues. The V and J ends lost 7 bases and 4 bases respectively, with 7 bases between them.

This clonotype was picked up many times. The chain couples TRBV12-3 or TRBV12-4 to TRBJ2-5, with TRBD1 matching over 10 bases. The CDR3 extends over 15 amino acids. J lost 1 base, V lost 6 bases, and 5 bases had no gene match. DNA for the CDR3: TGTGCCAGCAGGTCCGGGACAGGGGCCCAAGAGACCCAGTACTTC. This translates into CASRSGTGAQETQYF.

This clonotype was observed at least ten times. This sequence joins TRBV10-3 and TRBJ2-1; TRBD1 might be the D (5 bases). Looked up from germline, CDR1 is ENHRY and CDR2 is SYGVKD. With 8 bases removed from V and 6 bases from J, the gap between germline ends came to 8 bases. The CDR3 is 11 amino acids. The CDR3 sequence: CAIGASNEQFF. CDR3 in DNA: TGTGCCATCGGGGCGAGCAATGAGCAGTTCTTC.

The chain couples TRBV7-2 to TRBJ2-7, with 8 bases aligning to TRBD2. Trimming at V came to 5 bases and at J to 5 bases, leaving 17 bases not matched to a gene. This CDR3 is built from 17 residues. Germline loops: CDR1 SGHTA, CDR2 FQGNSA. The CDR3 here is CASSLTLTSGNGHEQYF. The CDR3 DNA sequence: TGTGCCAGCAGCCTTACGCTAACTAGCGGCAACGGACACGAGCAGTACTTC. Variable domain in full (rest from reference TRBV7-2 and TRBJ2-7): GAGVSQSPSNKVTEKGKDVELRCDPISGHTALYWYRQSLGQGLEFLIYFQGNSAPDKSGLPSDRFSAERTGGSVSTLTIQRTQQEDSAVYLCASSLTLTSGNGHEQYFGPGTRLTVT.

CDR3 sequence reads: CASSLNRQVVEQYF. The CDR3 DNA is TGTGCCAGCAGTTTGAACAGGCAGGTGGTCGAGCAGTACTTC. V usage is TRBV28 and J usage is TRBJ2-7; D is perhaps TRBD1 (5 bases). Germline lookup yields CDR1 MDHEN and CDR2 SYDVKM. Trimming pared 3 bases from V and 6 bases from J, leaving 15 bases between. The length of the CDR3 is 14 residues.

This clonotype was seen ten or more times. This chain links TRBV20-1 with TRBJ2-4; D call uncertain. The CDR3 is 14 amino acids. Germline V CDR1 and CDR2: DFQATT, SNEGSKA (reference sequence). The V gene lost 1 base and the J gene lost 2 bases, with 9 bases spanning the gap. CDR3 DNA sequence: TGCAGTGCTAGAGGGCTCGGAACCAAAAACATTCAGTACTTC. This gives the protein CSARGLGTKNIQYF.

The chain has TRBV20-1 and TRBJ2-7; 8 nucleotides line up with TRBD2. CDR1 and CDR2 from the germline V gene are DFQATT and SNEGSKA (reference sequence). J was trimmed by 7 bases and V by 0 bases; bases with no gene match: 5. The CDR3 sequence is 13 residues long. DNA of the CDR3: TGCAGTGCTAGAGATCTGGCGGGAGGAGAGCAGTACTTC. It codes for CSARDLAGGEQYF.

Regarding this clonotype: The junction departs from the called germline gene at one end, perhaps through a read error. The rearrangement uses TRBV5-6 and TRBJ2-1; maybe TRBD1 (6 bases). This CDR3 comprises 11 residues. Germline V gene sequence: CDR1 SGHDT, CDR2 YYEEEE. The CDR3 DNA reads as TGTACCAGCAGCTGGGACATTGAGCAGTTCTTC. This translates into CTSSWDIEQFF.

Only one count was recorded for this clonotype. The gene calls are TRBV29-1 and TRBJ2-3; TRBD1 might be the D (6 bases). CDR1 SQVTM and CDR2 ANQGSEA come from the germline V gene. The CDR3 has 15 amino acids. V lost 7 bases and J lost 0, with 17 bases in between. The CDR3 protein is CSADSGGASTDTQYF. The CDR3 DNA sequence: TGCAGCGCCGACTCTGGGGGCGCTAGCACAGATACGCAGTATTTT.

This clonotype was picked up many times. V is TRBV5-1 and J is TRBJ2-3; D remains unclear. The germline V and J ends were trimmed by 0 bases and 2 bases, with 10 bases remaining between them. The CDR3 runs to 15 residues. The germline CDR1 and CDR2 sequences are SGHRS and YFSETQ. For the CDR3, the DNA is TGCGCCAGCAGCTTGGTACCCCTCGCCACAGATACGCAGTATTTT. Its protein is CASSLVPLATDTQYF.

This clonotype was recorded at least ten times. The chain couples TRBV27 to TRBJ2-1; TRBD2 matches 8 bases. V lost 5 bases, J lost 0 bases, and 6 bases stayed unmatched. Germline V gives CDR1 MNHEY, CDR2 SMNVEV (reference sequence). This CDR3 is built from 16 residues. Here the CDR3 DNA reads TGTGCCAGCAGTGTTACTAGCGGATACTCCTACAATGAGCAGTTCTTC. This encodes CASSVTSGYSYNEQFF.

Turning to this clonotype: At one boundary the junction diverges from the germline segment, which might be a read error. The chain uses TRBV5-1 and TRBJ2-7; D may be TRBD1 or TRBD2 (5 bases each). CDR1 is SGHRS and CDR2 is YFSETQ in the germline V gene. The CDR3 is 15 amino acids. DNA of the CDR3: TGCGTCAGCAGCTTGACTGGGGACCGCTACTACGAGCAGTACTTC. Translated: CVSSLTGDRYYEQYF. The whole variable domain, remainder taken from reference TRBV5-1 and TRBJ2-7, is KAGVTQTPRYLIKTRGQQVTLSCSPISGHRSVSWYQQTPGQGLQFLFEYFSETQRNKGNFPGRFSGRQFSNSRSEMNVSTLELGDSALYLCVSSLTGDRYYEQYFGPGTRLTVT.